This T cell receptor beta chain derives from a study of cytomegalovirus exposure and HLA in healthy donors. The PCR contained 60 Vbeta and 13 Jbeta primers. Produced via immunoSEQ multiplex PCR; TCRdb's table is partial and in-frame only. The sample has fewer than 200,000 clones, about 85% seen once. CDR3 length: 14 amino acids. J lost 3 bases, V lost 2 bases, and 4 bases had no gene match. Germline V gene data show CDR1 as ENHRY and CDR2 as SYGVKD. This sequence was found in a woman aged 45 to 65 in good health and CMV-seropositive. Sample: PBMCs. This chain links TRBV10-3 with TRBJ2-7; 7 positions match TRBD1. The CDR3 DNA follows: TGTGCCATCAGTGAGCTGGGACAGTACTACGAGCAGTACTTC. As protein: CAISELGQYYEQYF.